This T cell receptor beta chain was recovered during a study of blood T cell repertoires in COVID-19. A note on this clone: Compared with germline, one end of the junction differs, possibly owing to a read error.

The CDR3 is 13 amino acids. The V gene's germline CDR1 is SEHNR and CDR2 FQNEAQ (reference sequence). Authors' data handling: Scientists estimated how many nucleated cells there were by amplifying reference gene primers. The table came from immunoSEQ multiplex PCR; TCRdb's copy has only in-frame clones and leaves some out. V, J and clone size were drawn from that table, and D and trimming were deduced from the DNA. The profile shows approximately 670,000 clones, more than 80% of them singletons. V gene TRBV7-9 combines with J gene TRBJ2-7; a weak D match, TRBD1 (5 bases). The sequence was collected from a woman between 18 and 29 years old with acute or convalescent COVID-19. Sequencing was done on a sample of peripheral blood. CDR3 sequence: CASRLDSTYEQYF. In DNA, the CDR3 is TGTGCCAGCAGGTTAGACAGTACCTACGAGCAGTACTTC.